This entry lists 2 T cell receptor beta chains sequenced from one sample in a study of T cells in Graves' hyperthyroidism and ophthalmopathy. Using RNA transcripts as the source, TCR beta CDR3 regions were amplified. The HTBI primer set drove a first-round RT-PCR of the TCR CDR3. TCRdb analysed the multiplex PCR reads with MiXCR anew, one entry per CDR3 protein. The sample contains fewer than 350,000 distinct CDR3 sequences, roughly 18% of which appear only once. The sequencing input was blood. These TCRs come from a woman aged 40 to 50 with Graves' ophthalmopathy.

This clonotype occurred many times. The genes are TRBV7-9 and TRBJ2-7; D uncertain. The V gene's germline CDR1 is SEHNR and CDR2 FQNEAQ (reference sequence). The CDR3 is 13 residues long. V was cut by 4 bases and J by 7 bases, with 14 bases left in between. CDR3 DNA: TGTGCCAGCAGCTCCCGAGGAGATACGGAGCAGTACTTC. Translating it yields CASSSRGDTEQYF.

This clonotype was detected many times. The rearrangement uses TRBV4-2 and TRBJ2-7; 8 bases align to TRBD1. The V gene's germline CDR1 is LGHNA and CDR2 YNFKEQ. J lost 1 base, V lost 3 bases, and 5 bases had no gene match. The CDR3 loop spans 15 amino acids. CDR3 bases: TGTGCCAGCAGCCAGGGGACAGGCGTATCCTACGAGCAGTACTTC. This encodes CASSQGTGVSYEQYF.